A single sample is the source of the 24 T cell receptor beta chains below, sequenced in a study of blood T cell repertoires in COVID-19. Using immunoSEQ multiplex PCR, the repertoire was profiled, and TCRdb retains in-frame clones only, with some absent. Among approximately 200,000 clones listed, 82% were seen once. Sequencing was done on a sample of PBMCs or T cells enriched from blood (not recorded which). Source of these receptors: a man aged 35 to 55 who had recovered from COVID-19.

The chain links TRBV19 to TRBJ1-6; D is undetermined. Trimming cost V 3 bases and J 8 bases, with 17 bases left between them. CDR1 LNHDA and CDR2 SQIVND come from the germline V gene (reference sequence). The CDR3 is 16 amino acids. The DNA for the CDR3 is TGTGCCAGTAGTATTTCGTTCCGTCCCGGTGATTCACCCCTCCACTTT. Its protein is CASSISFRPGDSPLHF.

This clone showed up just a few times. The J gene is TRBJ1-6, the V gene TRBV9; possibly TRBD1 for D (6 bases). CDR3 length equals 16 residues. The germline gives CDR1 SGDLS, CDR2 YYNGEE. V gave up 3 bases and J gave up 5 bases, with 15 bases separating them. CDR3 sequence reads: CASSARGDRNNSPLHF. The CDR3 DNA reads as TGTGCCAGCAGCGCTCGAGGAGACAGGAATAATTCACCCCTCCACTTT.

The rearrangement joins TRBV2 to TRBJ2-7, with TRBD1 matching over 10 bases. With V trimmed by 2 bases and J by 6 bases, 13 bases remained unmatched. CDR1 and CDR2 (germline): SNHLY, FYNNEI. The CDR3 totals 17 residues. CDR3 nucleotides: TGTGCCAGCAGTGAATACGGACGGGGGACAGGGGCTCCCGAGCAGTACGTC. It specifies CASSEYGRGTGAPEQYV.

The J gene is TRBJ2-7, the V gene TRBV9; D not resolved. CDR1 and CDR2 (germline): SGDLS, YYNGEE. V lost 0 bases, J lost 2 bases, and 12 bases lay in between. The CDR3 totals 15 residues. Here the CDR3 reads CASSVGPNRAYEQYF. CDR3 DNA: TGTGCCAGCAGCGTAGGACCTAATCGGGCCTACGAGCAGTACTTC.

The chain has TRBV3-1 (or the pseudogene TRBV3-2) and TRBJ2-5, with D maybe TRBD1 (5 bases). The CDR3 loop spans 14 amino acids. V lost 1 base to trimming and J lost 1 base, with 7 bases between them. Germline assignment: CDR1 LGHDT and CDR2 YNNKEL (reference sequence). Here the CDR3 DNA reads TGTGCCAGCAGCCAAGCGCAGGGCCAAGAGACCCAGTACTTC. It specifies CASSQAQGQETQYF.

V gene TRBV5-4 combines with J gene TRBJ1-2; D perhaps matches TRBD1 (6 bases). Germline CDR1 and CDR2: SGHNT and YYREEE (reference sequence). The CDR3 extends over 15 amino acids. V lost 1 base, J lost 3 bases, and 13 bases lay in between. The CDR3 is CASSLIGGQDYGYTF. CDR3 bases: TGTGCCAGCAGCTTGATCGGGGGGCAAGACTATGGCTACACCTTC.

The V call is TRBV6-2 or TRBV6-3, the J call TRBJ2-2, with D possibly being TRBD2 (6 bases). CDR1 and CDR2 from the germline V gene are MNHEY and SVGEGT. The CDR3 runs 18 residues. V was cut by 4 bases and J by 2 bases, with 20 bases left in between. The CDR3 sequence is CASSSQEFRDLNTGELFF. The CDR3, as DNA: TGTGCCAGCAGTTCCCAGGAGTTCCGGGACTTAAACACCGGGGAGCTGTTTTTT.

The V and J genes are TRBV4-1 and TRBJ1-2; 9 positions match TRBD1. From germline, CDR1 is MGHRA and CDR2 YSYEKL. J lost 7 bases, V lost 3 bases, and 18 bases had no gene match. The CDR3 sequence is 18 residues long. In DNA form, the CDR3 reads TGCGCCAGCAGCCAGACCGGGACAGGGTTTCTCTCGTCCCGTGGCTACACCTTC. Translated: CASSQTGTGFLSSRGYTF.

The CDR3 loop is CASSLDRRGSPLHF. CDR3 in DNA: TGTGCCAGCAGCTTGGATCGCCGCGGATCACCCCTCCACTTT. The V gene is TRBV5-6, the J gene TRBJ1-6; D unresolved. V gave up 0 bases and J gave up 10 bases, with 11 bases separating them. The CDR3 is made up of 14 amino acids. Germline V gene data show CDR1 as SGHDT and CDR2 as YYEEEE.

The chain combines TRBV27 with TRBJ2-7, with D perhaps matching TRBD2 (6 bases). The V and J ends lost 6 bases and 0 bases respectively, with 12 bases between them. This CDR3 region has 14 residues. CDR1 MNHEY and CDR2 SMNVEV come from the germline V gene (reference sequence). This chain's CDR3 is CASSTDGSSYEQYF. CDR3 coding DNA: TGTGCCAGCAGCACGGACGGGAGCTCCTACGAGCAGTACTTC.

The rearrangement uses TRBV7-9 and TRBJ2-1; perhaps TRBD1 as D (5 bases). The CDR3 covers 15 residues. V was cut by 2 bases and J by 1 base, with 9 bases left in between. Germline V CDR1 and CDR2: SEHNR, FQNEAQ (reference sequence). This CDR3 reads CASSLPGISYNEQFF. The CDR3 DNA sequence: TGTGCCAGCAGCTTACCAGGGATTTCCTACAATGAGCAGTTCTTC.

This clone was picked up a small number of times. The chain combines TRBV3-1 (or the pseudogene TRBV3-2) with TRBJ2-7; D is perhaps TRBD1 (6 bases). Germline loops: CDR1 LGHDT, CDR2 YNNKEL (reference sequence). The CDR3 length is 15 residues. V was shortened by 4 bases and J by 7 bases, with 20 bases between the two germline ends. DNA for the CDR3: TGTGCCAGCAGCCCCGAGACAGGTGACTTAAGAGAGCAGTACGTC. Translation: CASSPETGDLREQYV.

The genes are TRBV6-2 or TRBV6-3 and TRBJ1-1; 10 bases are shared with TRBD1. The V and J ends lost 1 base and 2 bases, in that order; junction bases with no gene match: 4. The CDR3 is 16 residues long. CDR1 is MNHEY and CDR2 is SVGEGT in the germline V gene. This CDR3 reads CASSYWDRGLNTEAFF. The DNA of the CDR3 is TGTGCCAGCAGTTACTGGGACAGGGGACTAAACACTGAAGCTTTCTTT.

The chain is built from TRBV19 and TRBJ2-1; no reliable D call. Germline CDR1 reads LNHDA; CDR2 reads SQIVND (reference sequence). CDR3 size: 13 residues. Trimming took off 5 bases at V and 0 bases at J, with 5 bases between the two ends. This chain's CDR3 is CASSLSSYNEQFF. CDR3 bases: TGTGCCAGTAGTTTGAGCTCCTACAATGAGCAGTTCTTC.

The chain couples TRBV4-3 to TRBJ1-4; D gene uncertain. The CDR3 has 17 amino acids. Germline CDR1 is LGHNA and CDR2 is YSLEER. Trimming removed 0 bases from V and 15 bases from J, with 26 bases in between. The CDR3 sequence: CASSQDYLPGQRWRVFF. CDR3 DNA sequence: TGCGCCAGCAGCCAAGATTACCTCCCGGGCCAACGTTGGCGGGTGTTTTTT.

The V and J genes are TRBV20-1 and TRBJ2-7; no clear D. Germline CDR1 is DFQATT and CDR2 is SNEGSKA (reference sequence). This CDR3 spans 11 amino acids. Trimming pared 3 bases from V and 4 bases from J, leaving 7 bases between. The CDR3 here is CSASTQYEQYV. Here the CDR3 DNA reads TGCAGTGCTAGTACCCAGTACGAGCAGTACGTC.

This chain connects TRBV19 to TRBJ2-1, with 7 bases that match TRBD1. This CDR3 spans 13 amino acids. The ends lost 8 bases at V and 0 bases at J; junction bases unmatched: 1. Germline V gene data show CDR1 as LNHDA and CDR2 as SQIVND (reference sequence). The chain's CDR3 is CASGDSSYNEQFF. CDR3 coding DNA: TGTGCCAGTGGGGACAGCTCCTACAATGAGCAGTTCTTC.

CDR3 nucleotide sequence: TGTGCCAGCAGCTTGGGTAGCGGGAACGAGCAGTTCTTC. Translation gives CASSLGSGNEQFF. The rearrangement links TRBV5-6 to TRBJ2-1, with 8 bases identical to TRBD2. Per germline, CDR1 SGHDT and CDR2 YYEEEE. With 0 bases clipped from V and 10 bases from J, the junction kept 3 bases outside the gene matches. There are 13 residues in the CDR3.

The chain couples TRBV19 to TRBJ1-2, with 10 nucleotides matching TRBD1. The CDR3 contains 15 residues. Germline V gene data show CDR1 as LNHDA and CDR2 as SQIVND (reference sequence). Unmatched junction bases numbered 9, after V lost 7 bases and J lost 4 bases. As DNA, the CDR3 is TGTGCCAGTACGCAAGGGACAGGGGCCTTCTATGGCTACACCTTC. Translated: CASTQGTGAFYGYTF.

V usage is TRBV29-1 and J usage is TRBJ2-3; possible D gene TRBD1, 7 bases. Germline CDR1 and CDR2: SQVTM and ANQGSEA. CDR3 length: 16 amino acids. Trimming removed 0 bases from V and 2 bases from J, with 15 bases in between. The chain's CDR3 is CSVEDRFRGVTDTQYF. In nucleotides, the CDR3 is TGCAGCGTTGAAGATAGGTTCAGGGGGGTCACAGATACGCAGTATTTT.

CDR3 residues: CASSEFPGLPYEQYV. Here the CDR3 DNA reads TGCGCCAGCAGCGAGTTCCCGGGACTACCCTACGAGCAGTACGTC. This chain connects TRBV5-1 to TRBJ2-7; 7 nucleotides match TRBD2. The ends lost 4 bases at V and 2 bases at J; junction bases unmatched: 9. The CDR3 loop spans 15 amino acids. Germline CDR1 reads SGHRS; CDR2 reads YFSETQ.

This clone was seen a handful of times. This chain links TRBV24-1 with TRBJ1-5, with 9 bases fitting TRBD1. CDR1 and CDR2 from the germline V gene are KGHDR and SFDVKD. The V gene end was trimmed by 4 bases and the J gene end by 2 bases; junction bases not matched to a gene: 5. This CDR3 has 16 residues. The CDR3 spells CATSDGQGLGNQPQHF. The CDR3, as DNA: TGTGCCACCAGTGACGGACAGGGGTTGGGCAATCAGCCCCAGCATTTT.

In this sample, this clone turned up a few times. The chain links TRBV7-9 to TRBJ1-1; TRBD1 might be the D (5 bases). The CDR3 contains 15 residues. Trimming removed 5 bases at V and 5 bases at J, with 18 bases between. The germline gives CDR1 SEHNR, CDR2 FQNEAQ (reference sequence). The CDR3 DNA follows: TGTGCCAGCAGCCGCCTACGGGGGGGAAGAACTGAAGCTTTCTTT. This sequence encodes CASSRLRGGRTEAFF.

This clone was seen once. The CDR3 region is CASSYGTGSGTQYF. CDR3 DNA sequence: TGCGCCAGCAGCTACGGGACAGGGTCTGGTACGCAGTATTTT. J is TRBJ2-3 and V is TRBV5-1, with 9 bases matching TRBD1. The germline CDR1 and CDR2 sequences are SGHRS and YFSETQ. CDR3 size: 14 residues. The J segment lost 8 bases and the V segment lost 3 bases, leaving 7 bases of the junction unmatched.